A selection of T cell receptor beta chains follows, all from one sample in a study of CD8+ T cells in alopecia areata. Data came from immunoSEQ multiplex PCR; TCRdb stores just in-frame clones and leaves some out. The table includes roughly 250,000 clones, around three fifths detected once. Sequenced material: CD4+ T cells sorted from blood, taken at week 52, from a patient treated with tofacitinib. These TCRs come from a human donor with alopecia areata. Both conserved end residues are part of each CDR3. Each record gives: V gene, CDR3 length, J gene, D gene, clone size, CDR3 protein, CDR3 DNA. A D gene is named only where the DNA matches it firmly. The size of a clone is reported for some rows only, either as once, few or many, or as a class for expanded clones.

TRBV7-2,19,TRBJ2-1,TRBD2,NA,CASSSPESSGVSSYNEQFF,TGTGCCAGCAGCTCGCCAGAGTCTAGCGGGGTGAGCTCCTACAATGAGCAGTTCTTC
TRBV30,15,TRBJ2-5,TRBD1,NA,CAWNRLTGGSETQYF,TGTGCCTGGAATAGATTAACAGGGGGCAGTGAGACCCAGTACTTC
TRBV29-1,13,TRBJ1-2,NA,few,CSVEQGLLYGYTF,TGCAGCGTTGAACAGGGATTATTGTATGGCTACACCTTC
TRBV2,16,TRBJ1-2,NA,NA,CASSERPERPSYGYTF,TGTGCCAGCAGTGAACGCCCGGAAAGACCCTCCTATGGCTACACCTTC
TRBV30,12,TRBJ1-1,NA,NA,CAWSHVNTEAFF,TGTGCCTGGAGTCACGTGAACACTGAAGCTTTCTTT
TRBV7-2,15,TRBJ1-2,TRBD1,NA,CASSFIRDSPYGYTF,TGTGCCAGCAGCTTTATCCGGGACAGCCCATATGGCTACACCTTC
TRBV10-3,14,TRBJ2-1,TRBD2,NA,CAISGTSGGEEQFF,TGTGCCATCAGTGGGACTAGCGGGGGGGAAGAGCAGTTCTTC
TRBV2,13,TRBJ2-5,NA,few,CASSRGGKETQYF,TGTGCCAGCAGTCGTGGGGGTAAAGAGACCCAGTACTTC
TRBV9,15,TRBJ1-2,TRBD1,NA,CASSATPGQFYGYTF,TGTGCCAGCAGCGCTACTCCGGGACAGTTCTATGGCTACACCTTC
TRBV6-1,14,TRBJ2-6,NA,NA,CASSDVSGANVLTF,TGTGCCAGCAGCGACGTCTCTGGGGCCAACGTCCTGACTTTC
TRBV5-1,14,TRBJ2-5,NA,NA,CASSLLAYQETQYF,TGCGCCAGCAGCTTGCTGGCTTACCAAGAGACCCAGTACTTC
TRBV4-1,15,TRBJ1-6,NA,NA,CASSHRETDNSPLHF,TGCGCCAGCAGCCACAGGGAAACGGATAATTCACCCCTCCACTTT
TRBV25-1,14,TRBJ1-6,NA,few,CASSENLWYSPLHF,TGTGCCAGCAGTGAAAATCTTTGGTATTCACCCCTCCACTTT
TRBV29-1,16,TRBJ1-1,TRBD1,few,CSALQTGGWYGAEAFF,TGCAGCGCACTTCAGACAGGGGGTTGGTACGGGGCTGAAGCTTTCTTT
TRBV30,13,TRBJ1-2,NA,NA,CAWSAQGLRGYTF,TGTGCCTGGAGCGCTCAAGGGTTGCGCGGCTACACCTTC
TRBV29-1,12,TRBJ1-4,NA,NA,CSVRRGNEKLFF,TGCAGCGTTCGCCGGGGTAATGAAAAACTGTTTTTT
TRBV4-1,17,TRBJ2-1,NA,NA,CASSQALAGNSYNEQFF,TGCGCCAGCAGCCAAGCCCTAGCAGGGAATTCCTACAATGAGCAGTTCTTC
TRBV20-1,11,TRBJ1-2,NA,NA,CSARDILGYTF,TGCAGTGCTAGAGATATCCTGGGCTACACCTTC
TRBV27,14,TRBJ2-5,NA,few,CASSLTARQETQYF,TGTGCCAGCAGTTTAACGGCACGCCAAGAGACCCAGTACTTC
TRBV2,14,TRBJ2-3,TRBD2,few,CASRGTSRVDTQYF,TGTGCCAGCAGAGGGACTAGCCGAGTAGATACGCAGTATTTT
TRBV30,13,TRBJ2-3,TRBD2,NA,CAWASGGLDTQYF,TGTGCCTGGGCTAGCGGGGGGTTAGATACGCAGTATTTT
TRBV20-1,11,TRBJ2-3,NA,NA,CSASSTDTQYF,TGCAGTGCTAGCAGCACAGATACGCAGTATTTT
TRBV30,15,TRBJ1-5,NA,NA,CAWSPDKFNGQPQHF,TGTGCCTGGAGCCCGGACAAGTTCAACGGGCAGCCCCAGCATTTT
TRBV6-6,16,TRBJ2-5,NA,NA,CASSYPGTTPPGTQYF,TGTGCCAGCAGTTACCCAGGGACAACCCCACCTGGGACCCAGTACTTC
TRBV30,14,TRBJ2-3,TRBD2,NA,CAWSPFAGTSDRYF,TGTGCCTGGAGTCCATTTGCCGGGACTAGCGATCGGTATTTT
TRBV5-1,15,TRBJ1-2,NA,NA,CASSLDRSTNYGYTF,TGCGCCAGCAGCTTGGATAGGTCGACTAACTATGGCTACACCTTC
TRBV29-1,13,TRBJ1-5,NA,few,CSVRSGLNQPQHF,TGCAGCGTGCGGTCAGGGTTGAATCAGCCCCAGCATTTT
TRBV10-3,15,TRBJ2-3,NA,NA,CAISDRRGAGDTQYF,TGTGCCATCAGTGACCGGAGGGGGGCAGGAGATACGCAGTATTTT
TRBV6-5,13,TRBJ1-4,NA,NA,CASSYALGSPLFF,TGTGCCAGCAGTTACGCTCTGGGGAGCCCCCTGTTTTTT
TRBV29-1,14,TRBJ1-5,NA,NA,CSVAEASSMTPQHF,TGCAGCGTTGCAGAAGCCTCGTCTATGACCCCCCAGCATTTT
TRBV15,13,TRBJ1-2,NA,NA,CATSLARNYGYTF,TGTGCCACCAGCCTAGCAAGAAACTATGGCTACACCTTC
TRBV7-2,13,TRBJ2-1,NA,few,CASSLGPGDEQFF,TGTGCCAGCAGCTTGGGGCCGGGTGATGAGCAGTTCTTC
TRBV9,16,TRBJ2-3,NA,NA,CASSVAQTSSTDTQYF,TGTGCCAGCAGCGTAGCACAGACCTCTAGCACAGATACGCAGTATTTT
TRBV30,14,TRBJ1-3,NA,NA,CAWRTGFSGNTIYF,TGTGCCTGGAGAACAGGGTTTTCAGGAAACACCATATATTTT
TRBV2,13,TRBJ2-2,NA,NA,CASSEISPGELFF,TGTGCCAGCAGTGAAATCAGCCCCGGGGAGCTGTTTTTT
TRBV7-2,15,TRBJ1-1,NA,NA,CASSSPGRGDTEAFF,TGTGCCAGCAGCTCTCCGGGGAGGGGGGACACTGAAGCTTTCTTT
TRBV19,13,TRBJ2-5,NA,few,CASSGDHQETQYF,TGTGCCAGTAGTGGGGACCACCAAGAGACCCAGTACTTC
TRBV27,13,TRBJ1-6,NA,NA,CASTPSGLSPLHF,TGTGCCAGCACCCCCAGCGGTCTCTCACCCCTCCACTTT
TRBV30,16,TRBJ1-6,NA,NA,CAWSVKGLSYNSPLHF,TGTGCCTGGAGTGTAAAAGGGTTGTCCTATAATTCACCCCTCCACTTT
TRBV4-3,18,TRBJ2-5,NA,NA,CASSPNRRSGGNQETQYF,TGCGCCAGCAGCCCCAACCGTCGCTCGGGGGGCAACCAAGAGACCCAGTACTTC
TRBV15,15,TRBJ1-6,NA,NA,CATSSGTGNNSPLHF,TGTGCCACCAGCAGCGGGACCGGCAATAATTCACCCCTCCACTTT
TRBV18,12,TRBJ2-7,NA,NA,CASSPPSYEQYF,TGTGCCAGCTCGCCACCCTCCTACGAGCAGTACTTC
TRBV5-1,14,TRBJ2-3,TRBD1,NA,CASSGTGDTDTQYF,TGCGCCAGCTCCGGGACAGGGGACACAGATACGCAGTATTTT
TRBV30,14,TRBJ1-2,NA,NA,CAWDRDTKNYGYTF,TGTGCCTGGGACCGGGACACTAAAAACTATGGCTACACCTTC
TRBV5-1,14,TRBJ1-1,NA,NA,CASSLDYGAAEAFF,TGCGCCAGCAGCTTGGACTATGGGGCGGCTGAAGCTTTCTTT
TRBV4-1,15,TRBJ1-4,NA,NA,CASSPSQGSSEKLFF,TGCGCCAGCAGCCCATCACAGGGTTCAAGTGAAAAACTGTTTTTT
TRBV6-5,15,TRBJ2-3,TRBD2,few,CASSYGGGVTDTQYF,TGTGCCAGCAGTTACGGCGGGGGGGTCACAGATACGCAGTATTTT
TRBV4-1,14,TRBJ2-6,NA,NA,CASSQVSGANVLTF,TGCGCCAGCAGCCAAGTCTCTGGGGCCAACGTCCTGACTTTC
TRBV5-1,13,TRBJ2-7,NA,few,CASSLALSYEQYF,TGCGCCAGCAGCTTGGCATTGAGTTACGAGCAGTACTTC
TRBV20-1,10,TRBJ2-1,NA,NA,CSATLNEQFF,TGCAGTGCTACACTCAATGAGCAGTTCTTC
TRBV6-5,12,TRBJ1-6,NA,NA,CASSYLGSPLHF,TGTGCCAGCAGTTACCTCGGATCACCCCTCCACTTT
TRBV15,16,TRBJ2-7,TRBD1,NA,CATSRAKRQGIYEQYF,TGTGCCACCAGCAGAGCCAAGAGACAGGGGATTTACGAGCAGTACTTC
TRBV5-1,15,TRBJ2-2,TRBD1,NA,CASSPGTANTGELFF,TGCGCCAGCAGCCCCGGGACAGCGAACACCGGGGAGCTGTTTTTT